These 21 T cell receptor beta chains share one sample of origin, sequenced in a study of OX40 agonist ivuxolimab in advanced cancers. Repertoires were generated with immunoSEQ multiplex PCR, while TCRdb's copy carries only in-frame clones and drops some. This table holds more than 60,000 clones, about 85% found once. Sequenced here: CD4+ or CD8+ T cells sorted from blood, sampled in a trial of the OX40 agonist ivuxolimab. The receptors originated from an adult with an advanced solid tumor such as melanoma, head and neck, liver or kidney cancer.

CDR3 coding DNA: TGTGCCAGCAGCCCTACATATTTCACCGGGACAGGGGGACTAATTTCAGCCCAGCATTTT. Protein: CASSPTYFTGTGGLISAQHF. This rearrangement joins TRBV4-2 to TRBJ1-5; 11 bases are a match to TRBD1. The CDR3 covers 20 residues. Trimming removed 4 bases from V and 11 bases from J; junction bases left unmatched: 25. Germline CDR1 is LGHNA and CDR2 is YNFKEQ.

The chain links TRBV7-8 to TRBJ2-1; tentative D call: TRBD2 (5 bases). The germline V gene encodes CDR1 SGHVS and CDR2 FQNEAQ. This CDR3 spans 14 amino acids. Deletions cut 2 bases from V and 9 bases from J, with 14 bases between. The CDR3 DNA follows: TGTGCCAGCAGCTTAAACCCGGGTCGGGGTGAGCAGTTCTTC. Residues: CASSLNPGRGEQFF.

J is TRBJ1-2 and V is TRBV19; 8 nucleotides align to TRBD1. Germline lookup yields CDR1 LNHDA and CDR2 SQIVND (reference sequence). The CDR3 runs 18 residues. Unmatched junction bases numbered 15, after V lost 6 bases and J lost 0 bases. In DNA form, the CDR3 reads TGTGCCAGTAGGAAGTCCCCCGCAGGGGGCCTACCTAACTATGGCTACACCTTC. Its protein product is CASRKSPAGGLPNYGYTF.

The chain employs TRBV2 and TRBJ1-2, with D possibly being TRBD1 (5 bases). This CDR3 region has 15 residues. Trimming removed 6 bases from V and 9 bases from J, with 23 bases in between. The germline gives CDR1 SNHLY, CDR2 FYNNEI. The CDR3 DNA sequence: TGTGCCAGCAGACCCGGGACGGTTCTGACTAGTCGCTACACCTTC. Protein: CASRPGTVLTSRYTF.

There are a few counts of this clone. This rearrangement joins TRBV5-1 to TRBJ1-1; D might be TRBD1 (6 bases). Germline V lookup: CDR1 SGHRS, CDR2 YFSETQ. V was cut by 1 base and J by 1 base, with 11 bases left in between. The CDR3 consists of 15 residues. The CDR3 region is CASSLYRTANTEAFF. The CDR3, as DNA: TGCGCCAGCAGCTTGTATAGGACAGCGAACACTGAAGCTTTCTTT. Variable domain in full (rest from reference TRBV5-1 and TRBJ1-1): KAGVTQTPRYLIKTRGQQVTLSCSPISGHRSVSWYQQTPGQGLQFLFEYFSETQRNKGNFPGRFSGRQFSNSRSEMNVSTLELGDSALYLCASSLYRTANTEAFFGQGTRLTVV.

This clone ranks as medium-sized. This chain joins TRBV6-1 and TRBJ1-5; D not certain. The CDR3 length is 14 residues. Between the trimmed V and J ends, which lost 3 bases and 2 bases, there was a span of 8 bases. The germline V gene encodes CDR1 MNHNS and CDR2 SASEGT. The CDR3 DNA reads TGTGCCAGCAGTGAGTATATGGGCAATCAGCCCCAGCATTTT. This codes for CASSEYMGNQPQHF.

This clone has only one observation. V usage is TRBV5-4 and J usage is TRBJ1-2; 9 bases line up with TRBD1. CDR3 length: 16 residues. The ends lost 4 bases at V and 7 bases at J; junction bases unmatched: 14. The V gene's germline CDR1 is SGHNT and CDR2 YYREEE (reference sequence). The CDR3 region has the DNA TGTGCCAGCAGCACCCGGGACAGGGTTTTTATTTCTGGCTACACCTTC. Its protein is CASSTRDRVFISGYTF.

The chain joins TRBV7-7 to TRBJ1-2, with a tentative D call TRBD1 (6 bases). The CDR3 length is 17 residues. Per germline, CDR1 SSHAT and CDR2 FNYEAQ (reference sequence). Deletions cut 2 bases from V and 0 bases from J, with 16 bases between. In DNA, the CDR3 is TGTGCCAGCAGCTTAACCCGGGGGCGGATAGCTAACTATGGCTACACCTTC. It is translated as CASSLTRGRIANYGYTF.

This chain uses TRBV5-1 with TRBJ1-4; possible D gene TRBD1, 6 bases. V was shortened by 1 base and J by 8 bases, with 18 bases between the two germline ends. Germline V gene sequence: CDR1 SGHRS, CDR2 YFSETQ. The CDR3 contains 16 residues. CDR3 in amino acids: CASSLYQQQGREKLFF. CDR3 nucleotides: TGCGCCAGCAGCTTGTATCAGCAACAGGGTAGAGAAAAACTGTTTTTT. Full variable domain (outside the CDR3, taken from reference TRBV5-1 and TRBJ1-4): KAGVTQTPRYLIKTRGQQVTLSCSPISGHRSVSWYQQTPGQGLQFLFEYFSETQRNKGNFPGRFSGRQFSNSRSEMNVSTLELGDSALYLCASSLYQQQGREKLFFGSGTQLSVL.

The V call is TRBV27, the J call TRBJ2-3; D unclear. Germline V gene sequence: CDR1 MNHEY, CDR2 SMNVEV (reference sequence). Trimming cost V 3 bases and J 6 bases, with 10 bases left between them. The CDR3 is 13 amino acids. CDR3 amino acids: CASSFTTLDTQYF. CDR3 DNA: TGTGCCAGCAGTTTTACTACTCTGGATACGCAGTATTTT.

The V and J genes are TRBV6-1 and TRBJ2-2, with D uncertain. V gave up 7 bases and J gave up 1 base, with 7 bases separating them. In germline, CDR1 is MNHNS, CDR2 SASEGT. The CDR3 runs 13 residues. This chain's CDR3 is CASKTENTGELFF. The CDR3 DNA reads TGTGCCAGCAAAACGGAGAACACCGGGGAGCTGTTTTTT.

The chain couples TRBV9 to TRBJ2-5; 14 nucleotides align to TRBD2. The germline CDR1 and CDR2 sequences are SGDLS and YYNGEE. J was trimmed by 1 base and V by 0 bases; bases with no gene match: 14. The CDR3 is made up of 21 amino acids. The CDR3 sequence is CASSVAIASGTSGGRQETQYF. The CDR3 DNA sequence: TGTGCCAGCAGCGTAGCCATAGCTTCCGGGACTAGCGGGGGTCGCCAAGAGACCCAGTACTTC.

The V call is TRBV18, the J call TRBJ2-6, with D unclear. The CDR3 extends over 14 amino acids. Trimming removed 3 bases from V and 12 bases from J, with 15 bases in between. The V gene's germline CDR1 is KGHSH and CDR2 LQKENI. Here the CDR3 DNA reads TGTGCCAGCTCACCCAAGGGCCCCCCGGGCGTCCTGACTTTC. It translates to CASSPKGPPGVLTF.

The chain is built from TRBV19 and TRBJ1-2; TRBD1 aligns across 8 bases. The junction had 10 bases not matched to a gene; V was cut back by 6 bases and J by 4 bases. CDR3 length: 15 amino acids. Looked up from germline, CDR1 is LNHDA and CDR2 is SQIVND (reference sequence). The CDR3 loop is CASSTGTGGGYGYTF. In nucleotides, the CDR3 is TGTGCCAGTAGCACCGGGACAGGCGGGGGCTATGGCTACACCTTC.

The chain links TRBV28 to TRBJ1-2, with 9 nucleotides matching TRBD1. This CDR3 is built from 17 residues. The V segment lost 6 bases and the J segment 5 bases; nucleotides outside the gene matches: 16. The germline gives CDR1 MDHEN, CDR2 SYDVKM. The CDR3: CASRRSPGGQGNYGYTF. CDR3 nucleotides: TGTGCCAGCAGGCGCTCCCCTGGGGGACAGGGTAATTATGGCTACACCTTC.

In its sample, this clone was seen once. This sequence joins TRBV7-8 and TRBJ1-1; 7 bases map to TRBD1. V lost 7 bases, J lost 5 bases, and 13 bases stayed unmatched. The CDR3 has 15 residues. Looked up from germline, CDR1 is SGHVS and CDR2 is FQNEAQ. The CDR3 region is CASTPPKGASTEAFF. The CDR3 bases are TGTGCCAGCACCCCGCCGAAGGGGGCGAGTACTGAAGCTTTCTTT. The full variable domain, in which reference TRBV7-8 and TRBJ1-1 provide the parts outside the CDR3, is GAGVSQSPRYKVAKRGQDVALRCDPISGHVSLFWYQQALGQGPEFLTYFQNEAQLDKSGLPSDRFFAERPEGSVSTLKIQRTQQEDSAVYLCASTPPKGASTEAFFGQGTRLTVV.

CDR3 bases: TGTGCCAGTACAGTCTTCTCTGGAAACACCATATATTTT. As protein: CASTVFSGNTIYF. The chain is built from TRBV19 and TRBJ1-3, with unresolved D. The V and J ends lost 7 bases and 0 bases respectively, with 7 bases between them. Germline CDR1 reads LNHDA; CDR2 reads SQIVND (reference sequence). The CDR3 extends over 13 amino acids.

V and J are TRBV5-1 and TRBJ1-3, with a possible D match to TRBD1 (5 bases). Trimming cost V 0 bases and J 2 bases, with 6 bases left between them. The CDR3 has 14 residues. CDR1 is SGHRS and CDR2 is YFSETQ in the germline V gene. The CDR3 DNA sequence: TGCGCCAGCAGCTTGGGGGGGACTGGAAACACCATATATTTT. This codes for CASSLGGTGNTIYF.

This chain joins TRBV5-1 and TRBJ1-4; D is possibly TRBD1 (5 bases). Per the germline V gene, CDR1 is SGHRS and CDR2 is YFSETQ. The ends were cut back, 0 bases at V and 8 bases at J, with 14 bases in the middle. The CDR3 is 15 amino acids. The CDR3 nucleotides read TGCGCCAGCAGCTTGGGACGGCAGGGAATGGAAAAACTGTTTTTT. Encoded protein: CASSLGRQGMEKLFF.

This rearrangement joins TRBV11-3 to TRBJ2-1; tentatively, D is TRBD2 (7 bases). This CDR3 is built from 14 residues. From germline, CDR1 is SGHNT and CDR2 YENEEA. Trimming cost V 2 bases and J 6 bases, with 11 bases left between them. The CDR3 sequence: CASSLTRGRNEQFF. The DNA for the CDR3 is TGTGCCAGCAGCTTAACGCGGGGGCGCAATGAGCAGTTCTTC. The whole variable domain, filled in from reference TRBV11-3 and TRBJ2-1, reads EAGVVQSPRYKIIEKKQPVAFWCNPISGHNTLYWYLQNLGQGPELLIRYENEEAVDDSQLPKDRFSAERLKGVDSTLKIQPAELGDSAVYLCASSLTRGRNEQFFGPGTRLTVL.

V is TRBV2 and J is TRBJ1-1, with D unclear. This CDR3 has 14 residues. Germline V gene data show CDR1 as SNHLY and CDR2 as FYNNEI. V was clipped by 4 bases and J by 0 bases, with 9 bases between them. CDR3 in amino acids: CASSARLMNTEAFF. The CDR3 DNA is TGTGCCAGCAGTGCTAGGCTCATGAACACTGAAGCTTTCTTT.